The present T cell receptor (beta chain) was sequenced within a study of CD8+CD57+ T cells in acquired aplastic anemia. Overall study results and limits: The CD8+ Simpson's diversity of patients and controls was not significantly different. Overlap between patients and controls comprised some 31 CD8+ CDR3 sequences.

Genomic DNA, the template, was used for profiling of the TCR beta VDJ and CDR3. TCRdb passed the reads through MiXCR, listing each CDR3 protein once. The top ten hold around 0.82% of the sample, which has hundreds of thousands of distinct CDR3 sequences, about a third seen once. Germline values: CDR1 SNHLY, CDR2 FYNNEI. Trimming removed 6 bases from V and 6 bases from J, with 14 bases in between. CDR3 length: 14 amino acids. By flow cytometry, patients selected for sequencing had shown an expansion of CD8+CD57+ cells. When blood sampling took place, the patients had received no therapy. Remarks on this clonotype: Antigen unknown.

The sequence was obtained from a human donor with aplastic anemia. V usage is TRBV2 and J usage is TRBJ2-2; no firm D call. Sequencing used sorted CD4+, CD8+, or CD8+CD57+ T cells (not recorded which) from PBMCs. The CDR3: CASSVRPLPGELFF. Here the CDR3 DNA reads TGTGCCAGCAGCGTCCGACCTTTGCCCGGGGAGCTGTTTTTT. Looking up the rest from reference TRBV2 and TRBJ2-2 gives the full variable domain: EPEVTQTPSHQVTQMGQEVILRCVPISNHLYFYWYRQILGQKVEFLVSFYNNEISEKSEIFDDQFSVERPDGSNFTLKIRSTKLEDSAMYFCASSVRPLPGELFFGEGSRLTVL.